This T cell receptor (beta chain) emerged from a study of CXCR3-negative and CXCR3-positive naive CD8 T cells. The CDR3 sequence is 15 residues long. Germline values: CDR1 SNHLY, CDR2 FYNNEI. The TRB libraries of cDNA were built by UMI-labeled 5' RACE. TCRdb reanalyzed the 5' RACE reads and collapses them to one entry per CDR3 protein, without DNA. The ten most abundant clones cover about 0.3% of a sample with 100,000 to 150,000 distinct CDR3 sequences. The TCR comes from a human donor in good health. Some clones in this sample may be carry-over from other donors' samples. The sample consisted of naive CXCR3- CD8+ T cells from blood. Regarding subset: CD45RO-CCR7+CD27+CD95- naive CD8+ T cells lacking CXCR3 (TNR3-). The chain joins TRBV2 to TRBJ2-1; with no DNA, the TCRdb D assignment of TRBD2 cannot be verified. CDR3 amino acids: CASSENLAGWGEQFF.